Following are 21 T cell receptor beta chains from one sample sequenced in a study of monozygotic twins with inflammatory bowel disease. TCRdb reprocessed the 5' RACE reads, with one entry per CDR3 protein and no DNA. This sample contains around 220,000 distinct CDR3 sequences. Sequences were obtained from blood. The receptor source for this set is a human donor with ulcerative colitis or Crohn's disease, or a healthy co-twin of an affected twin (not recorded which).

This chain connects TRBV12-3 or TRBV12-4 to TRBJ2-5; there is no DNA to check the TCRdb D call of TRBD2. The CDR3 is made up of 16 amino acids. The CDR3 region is CASSSRAGGTSETQYF.

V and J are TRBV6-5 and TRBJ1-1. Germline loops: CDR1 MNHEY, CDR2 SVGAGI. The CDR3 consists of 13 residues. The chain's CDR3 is CASSYGMNTEAFF.

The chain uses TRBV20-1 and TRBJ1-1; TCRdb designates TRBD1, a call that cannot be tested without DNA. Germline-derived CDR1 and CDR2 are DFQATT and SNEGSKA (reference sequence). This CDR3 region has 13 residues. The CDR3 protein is CSHLGTTNTEAFF.

CDR3 sequence: CASSLAFGFTDTQYF. V is TRBV12-3 or TRBV12-4 and J is TRBJ2-3. The CDR3 consists of 15 residues.

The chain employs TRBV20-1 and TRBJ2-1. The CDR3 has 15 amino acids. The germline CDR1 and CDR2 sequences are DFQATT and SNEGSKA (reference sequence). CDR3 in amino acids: CSASGGGSTYNEQFF.

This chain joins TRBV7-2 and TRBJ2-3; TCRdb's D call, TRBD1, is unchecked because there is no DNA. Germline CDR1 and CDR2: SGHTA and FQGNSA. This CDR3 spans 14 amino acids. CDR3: CASSSTGAPDTQYF.

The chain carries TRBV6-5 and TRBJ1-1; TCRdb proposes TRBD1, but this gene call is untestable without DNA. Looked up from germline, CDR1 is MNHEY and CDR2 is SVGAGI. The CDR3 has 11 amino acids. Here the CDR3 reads CASSPGLGAFF.

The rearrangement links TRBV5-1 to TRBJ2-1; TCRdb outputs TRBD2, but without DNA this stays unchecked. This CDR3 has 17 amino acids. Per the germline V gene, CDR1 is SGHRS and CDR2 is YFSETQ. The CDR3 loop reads CASSGGIGTSGSTVSFF.

The CDR3 sequence: CASSDGGGTGNTIYF. This rearrangement joins TRBV25-1 to TRBJ1-3; TCRdb's assignment of TRBD1 cannot be checked, as there is no DNA. Germline CDR1 reads MGHDK; CDR2 reads SYGVNS. This CDR3 contains 15 residues.

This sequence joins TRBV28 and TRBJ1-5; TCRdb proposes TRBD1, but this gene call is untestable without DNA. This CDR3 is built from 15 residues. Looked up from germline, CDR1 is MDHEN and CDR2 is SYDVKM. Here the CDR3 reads CASSRDRLRDQPQHF.

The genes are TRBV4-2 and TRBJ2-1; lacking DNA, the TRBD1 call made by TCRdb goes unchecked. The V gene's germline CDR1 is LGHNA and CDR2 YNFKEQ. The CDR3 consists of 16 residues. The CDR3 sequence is CASSLSRDRGWNEQFF.

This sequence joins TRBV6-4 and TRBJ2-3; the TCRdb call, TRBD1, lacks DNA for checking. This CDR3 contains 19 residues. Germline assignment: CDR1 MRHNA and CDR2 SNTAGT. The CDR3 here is CASGGGQGSSGRTADTQYF.

CDR3: CASSLREPSTEAFF. The genes are TRBV5-1 and TRBJ1-1. The germline CDR1 and CDR2 sequences are SGHRS and YFSETQ. The length of the CDR3 is 14 residues. Full variable domain (remainder filled in from reference TRBV5-1 and TRBJ1-1): KAGVTQTPRYLIKTRGQQVTLSCSPISGHRSVSWYQQTPGQGLQFLFEYFSETQRNKGNFPGRFSGRQFSNSRSEMNVSTLELGDSALYLCASSLREPSTEAFFGQGTRLTVV.

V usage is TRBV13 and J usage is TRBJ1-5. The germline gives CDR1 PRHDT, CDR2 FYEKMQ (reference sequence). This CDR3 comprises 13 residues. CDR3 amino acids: CASSFAPNQPQHF.

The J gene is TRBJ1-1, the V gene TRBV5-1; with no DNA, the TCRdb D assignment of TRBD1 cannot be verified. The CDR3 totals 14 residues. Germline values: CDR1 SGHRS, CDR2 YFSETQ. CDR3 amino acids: CASSLRQGGTEAFF.

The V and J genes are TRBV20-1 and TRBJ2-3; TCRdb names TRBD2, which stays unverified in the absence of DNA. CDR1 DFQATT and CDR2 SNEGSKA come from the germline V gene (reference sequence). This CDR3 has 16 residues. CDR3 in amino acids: CSARGVRASGTDTQYF.

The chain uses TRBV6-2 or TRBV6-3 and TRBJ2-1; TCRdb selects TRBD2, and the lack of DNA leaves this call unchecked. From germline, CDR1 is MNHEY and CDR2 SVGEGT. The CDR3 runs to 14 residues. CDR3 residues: CASKGTLSDNEQFF.

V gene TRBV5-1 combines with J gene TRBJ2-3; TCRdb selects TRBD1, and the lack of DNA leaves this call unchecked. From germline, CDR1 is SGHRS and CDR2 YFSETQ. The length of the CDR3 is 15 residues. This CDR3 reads CASSFGQTSTDTQYF.

This CDR3 reads CSVARGQVNTGELFF. The chain links TRBV29-1 to TRBJ2-2; TCRdb names TRBD1, which stays unverified in the absence of DNA. CDR1 SQVTM and CDR2 ANQGSEA come from the germline V gene. There are 15 residues in the CDR3.

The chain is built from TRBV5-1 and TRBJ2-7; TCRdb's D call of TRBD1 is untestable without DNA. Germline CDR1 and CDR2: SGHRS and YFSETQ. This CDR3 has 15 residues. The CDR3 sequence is CASSFTGTGTYEQYF.

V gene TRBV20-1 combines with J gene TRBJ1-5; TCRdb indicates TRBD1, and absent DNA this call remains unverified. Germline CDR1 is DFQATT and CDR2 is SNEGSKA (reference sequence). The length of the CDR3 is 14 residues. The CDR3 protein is CSAKEPRLGGAQHF.